What follows is one T cell receptor (beta chain) and its context. Only one base separates this from a far larger clonotype, so it likely reflects a read error. This sample stems from a study of regulatory T cells in long-lasting Graves disease. Study-wide background: The study enrolled newly diagnosed Graves' patients on antithyroid drugs under 3 months.

CDR1 and CDR2 from the germline V gene are SGHTA and FQGNSA. Trimming removed 5 bases from V and 2 bases from J, with 5 bases in between. CDR3 length: 12 amino acids. Stated time point: newly diagnosed GD, antithyroid drugs for less than 3 months. Generation of the TCR library employed RNA extracted from PBMCs. American Thyroid Association guidelines defined Graves' disease diagnosis. Arm-PCR with iRepertoire HTBI primers amplified the CDR3 regions for these TCR beta libraries. TCRdb re-derived calls from the multiplex PCR reads in MiXCR, one entry per CDR3 protein. The sample has about 220,000 distinct CDR3 sequences, around 19% seen once. These records were also assigned to another study, of T cells in Graves' hyperthyroidism and ophthalmopathy.

The chain employs TRBV7-2 and TRBJ2-3; D unclear. This clonotype originated in a woman in her thirties with Graves disease. The source material was peripheral blood mononuclear cells (PBMCs), sampled at new diagnosis, from a patient treated with antithyroid drugs. This chain's CDR3 is CASSITTDTQYF. CDR3 coding DNA: TGTGCCAGCAGCATCACCACAGATACGCAGTATTTT.